The 18 T cell receptor beta chains below all came from one sample that was sequenced in a study of siplizumab effects on memory and regulatory T cells. The table came from immunoSEQ multiplex PCR; TCRdb's copy has only in-frame clones and leaves some out. The profile covers about 110,000 clones, with more than 90% appearing a single time and under 1.5% taken by the ten largest. The sample comprised CD4+ T cells sorted from blood. The receptors were sampled from a human donor in good health.

This clone has only one observation. The chain couples TRBV6-5 to TRBJ2-7, with D perhaps matching TRBD2 (5 bases). The V gene's germline CDR1 is MNHEY and CDR2 SVGAGI. The germline V and J ends were trimmed by 7 bases and 0 bases, with 13 bases remaining between them. The CDR3 loop spans 14 amino acids. As DNA, the CDR3 is TGTGCCAGCACCCAGCGGCCGAGCTCCTACGAGCAGTACTTC. Residues: CASTQRPSSYEQYF.

The gene calls are TRBV10-2 and TRBJ2-7, with D possibly being TRBD2 (6 bases). This CDR3 comprises 14 residues. The germline CDR1 and CDR2 sequences are WSHSY and SAAADI. V lost 3 bases, J lost 2 bases, and 11 bases lay in between. The CDR3 is CASSDIGGPYEQYF. The DNA of the CDR3 is TGCGCCAGCAGTGACATCGGGGGACCCTACGAGCAGTACTTC.

The V and J genes are TRBV6-5 and TRBJ2-4; D uncertain. This CDR3 has 16 amino acids. CDR1 is MNHEY, CDR2 SVGAGI, per germline. Trimming left V 2 bases short and J 0 bases short, with 11 bases between. Here the CDR3 reads CASSYHWTEAKNIQYF. CDR3 bases: TGTGCCAGCAGTTACCACTGGACGGAAGCCAAAAACATTCAGTACTTC.

The chain recombines TRBV5-1 with TRBJ1-1; D is unclear. V was pared by 0 bases and J by 3 bases, with 12 bases between. The germline CDR1 and CDR2 sequences are SGHRS and YFSETQ. This CDR3 comprises 15 residues. CDR3 sequence: CASSLGASLYTEAFF. In DNA, the CDR3 is TGCGCCAGCAGCTTGGGCGCGAGTCTGTACACTGAAGCTTTCTTT.

V and J are TRBV11-2 and TRBJ1-6, with D uncertain. The CDR3 has 12 amino acids. Germline V gene sequence: CDR1 SGHAT, CDR2 FQNNGV. V was shortened by 1 base and J by 8 bases, with 3 bases between the two germline ends. CDR3: CASSLGDSPLHF. As DNA, the CDR3 is TGTGCCAGCAGCTTAGGGGATTCACCCCTCCACTTT.

The chain employs TRBV4-2 and TRBJ2-5; 10 bases fit TRBD2. This CDR3 contains 16 residues. Per the germline V gene, CDR1 is LGHNA and CDR2 is YNFKEQ. V lost 4 bases and J lost 4; bases outside the gene matches: 9. The CDR3 DNA reads as TGTGCCAGCAGCCGGTCTAGCGGGAGTGGGGTAGAGACCCAGTACTTC. This gives the protein CASSRSSGSGVETQYF.

This CDR3 reads CASSPRISTASYGYTF. For the CDR3, the DNA is TGTGCCAGCAGTCCCCGGATTTCGACCGCTTCCTATGGCTACACCTTC. This chain links TRBV2 with TRBJ1-2; D remains ambiguous. This CDR3 contains 16 residues. Germline CDR1 and CDR2: SNHLY and FYNNEI. V lost 5 bases to trimming and J lost 4 bases, with 20 bases between them. The full variable domain, its missing parts supplied by reference TRBV2 and TRBJ1-2, is EPEVTQTPSHQVTQMGQEVILRCVPISNHLYFYWYRQILGQKVEFLVSFYNNEISEKSEIFDDQFSVERPDGSNFTLKIRSTKLEDSAMYFCASSPRISTASYGYTFGSGTRLTVV.

The chain employs TRBV5-6 and TRBJ1-5; 7 nucleotides match TRBD1. With 4 bases clipped from V and 1 base from J, the junction kept 11 bases outside the gene matches. Germline assignment: CDR1 SGHDT and CDR2 YYEEEE. The CDR3 has 17 amino acids. CDR3 in DNA: TGTGCCAGCAGCCAGACAGGGATTTTCGAAAGCAATCAGCCCCAGCATTTT. Translation gives CASSQTGIFESNQPQHF.

The V gene is TRBV7-2, the J gene TRBJ1-5; 7 bases align to TRBD1. The V and J ends lost 0 bases and 5 bases, in that order; junction bases with no gene match: 10. The CDR3 has 17 amino acids. Germline V CDR1 and CDR2: SGHTA, FQGNSA. In nucleotides, the CDR3 is TGTGCCAGCAGCTTAGCAGGGGGCCGGGCCCCTTATCAGCCCCAGCATTTT. This translates into CASSLAGGRAPYQPQHF. The complete variable domain, with remaining parts taken from reference TRBV7-2 and TRBJ1-5, reads GAGVSQSPSNKVTEKGKDVELRCDPISGHTALYWYRQSLGQGLEFLIYFQGNSAPDKSGLPSDRFSAERTGGSVSTLTIQRTQQEDSAVYLCASSLAGGRAPYQPQHFGDGTRLSIL.

CDR3 DNA: TGTGCCAGCAGCTCACACGGGACCCATGGCTACACCTTC. It translates to CASSSHGTHGYTF. The chain carries TRBV7-3 and TRBJ1-2, with TRBD1 as a possible D gene (5 bases). CDR3 size: 13 residues. Germline CDR1 is SGHTA and CDR2 is FQGTGA. V gave up 4 bases and J gave up 6 bases, with 12 bases separating them.

The chain uses TRBV10-1 and TRBJ1-5; D unclear. V was clipped by 1 base and J by 1 base, with 8 bases between them. Germline V gene data show CDR1 as WNHNN and CDR2 as SYGVQD (reference sequence). The CDR3 covers 15 residues. The CDR3, as DNA: TGCGCCAGCAGTGAGTACCGGGAAAGCAATCAGCCCCAGCATTTT. It encodes CASSEYRESNQPQHF.

The chain links TRBV5-6 to TRBJ1-2; TRBD1 matches 9 bases. The V segment lost 4 bases and the J segment 5 bases; nucleotides outside the gene matches: 12. Germline-derived CDR1 and CDR2 are SGHDT and YYEEEE. The CDR3 loop spans 16 amino acids. The DNA for the CDR3 is TGTGCCAGCAGCCCAAGTGGAGGACAGGGGTTATATGGCTACACCTTC. This encodes CASSPSGGQGLYGYTF.

The chain employs TRBV10-3 and TRBJ1-4, with 8 bases aligning to TRBD1. Germline-derived CDR1 and CDR2 are ENHRY and SYGVKD. The V gene end was trimmed by 2 bases and the J gene end by 2 bases; junction bases not matched to a gene: 4. The CDR3 runs to 16 residues. CDR3 coding DNA: TGTGCCATCAGTGAGGGTACAGGGGGTACTAATGAAAAACTGTTTTTT. Translation gives CAISEGTGGTNEKLFF.

The genes are TRBV9 and TRBJ1-3; no definite D call. The V end was cut by 4 bases, the J end by 0 bases, with 14 bases between. This CDR3 region has 16 residues. The germline V gene has CDR1 SGDLS and CDR2 YYNGEE. The CDR3 DNA is TGTGCCAGCAGCCCAGAGGGCAGAAACTCTGGAAACACCATATATTTT. Translation: CASSPEGRNSGNTIYF.

V and J are TRBV10-1 and TRBJ1-2, with 11 bases that match TRBD1. This CDR3 contains 14 residues. Losses at the gene ends were 10 bases for V and 4 bases for J; bases not matched to a gene: 8. Germline V lookup: CDR1 WNHNN, CDR2 SYGVQD (reference sequence). Here the CDR3 reads CANRTGGEIYGYTF. CDR3 nucleotides: TGCGCCAACCGGACAGGGGGCGAGATCTATGGCTACACCTTC.

The V gene is TRBV18, the J gene TRBJ1-2; D is unclear. V was trimmed by 4 bases and J by 9 bases, leaving 21 bases between them. The CDR3 extends over 15 amino acids. Germline V gives CDR1 KGHSH, CDR2 LQKENI. In nucleotides, the CDR3 is TGTGCCAGCTCACGACCCGGGGAAGGCGTACTTAGCTACACCTTC. Translation: CASSRPGEGVLSYTF.

This clone was detected once. The V and J genes are TRBV2 and TRBJ1-1; TRBD1 matches 9 bases. The CDR3 is 14 amino acids. J was trimmed by 1 base and V by 7 bases; bases with no gene match: 4. Germline V gives CDR1 SNHLY, CDR2 FYNNEI. The CDR3 here is CASKKGQGNTEAFF. The DNA of the CDR3 is TGTGCCAGCAAAAAGGGACAGGGGAACACTGAAGCTTTCTTT.

This rearrangement joins TRBV4-1 to TRBJ1-3; a weak D match, TRBD1 (5 bases). Germline lookup yields CDR1 MGHRA and CDR2 YSYEKL. CDR3 length: 16 amino acids. V was shortened by 0 bases and J by 3 bases, with 12 bases between the two germline ends. CDR3 nucleotide sequence: TGCGCCAGCAGCCAAGATTTAGGGGTTAGTGGAAACACCATATATTTT. Encoded protein: CASSQDLGVSGNTIYF.